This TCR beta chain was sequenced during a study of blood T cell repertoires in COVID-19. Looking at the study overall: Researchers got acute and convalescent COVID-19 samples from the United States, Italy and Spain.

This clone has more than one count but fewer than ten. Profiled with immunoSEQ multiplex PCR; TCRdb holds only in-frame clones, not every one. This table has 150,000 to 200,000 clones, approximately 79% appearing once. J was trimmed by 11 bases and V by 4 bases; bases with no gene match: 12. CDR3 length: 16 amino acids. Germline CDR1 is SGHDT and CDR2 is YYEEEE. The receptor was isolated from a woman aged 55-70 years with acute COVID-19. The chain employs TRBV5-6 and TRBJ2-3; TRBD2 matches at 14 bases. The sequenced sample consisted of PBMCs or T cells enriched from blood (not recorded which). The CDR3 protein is CASSLPPGLAGDGQYF. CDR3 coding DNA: TGTGCCAGCAGCCTACCTCCGGGACTAGCGGGAGATGGGCAGTATTTT.